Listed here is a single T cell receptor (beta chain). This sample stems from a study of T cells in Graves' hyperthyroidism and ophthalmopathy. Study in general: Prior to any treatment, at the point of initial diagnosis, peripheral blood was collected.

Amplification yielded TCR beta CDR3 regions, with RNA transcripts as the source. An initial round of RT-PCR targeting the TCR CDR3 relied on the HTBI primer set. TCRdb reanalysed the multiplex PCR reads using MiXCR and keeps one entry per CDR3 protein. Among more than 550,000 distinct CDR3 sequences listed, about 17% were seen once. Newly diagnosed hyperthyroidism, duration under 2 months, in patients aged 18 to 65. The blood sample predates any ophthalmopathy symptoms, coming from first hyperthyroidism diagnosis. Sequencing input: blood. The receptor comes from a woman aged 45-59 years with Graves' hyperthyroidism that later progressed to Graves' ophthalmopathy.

The CDR3 sequence is CASSPPGTGNYGYTF. Here the CDR3 DNA reads TGTGCCAGTAGTCCTCCCGGGACAGGAAACTATGGCTACACCTTC. The rearrangement links TRBV19 to TRBJ1-2; 8 bases line up with TRBD1. The CDR3 contains 15 residues. The V and J ends lost 5 bases and 2 bases, in that order; junction bases with no gene match: 7. Germline CDR1 LNHDA, CDR2 SQIVND (reference sequence).